This record covers a single TCR beta chain. This entry is derived from a study of blood T cells in healthy people across ages. Study context: About one barcoded beta molecule per two T cells came from capture by template switching.

The germline V and J ends were trimmed by 2 bases and 11 bases, with 33 bases remaining between them. The CDR3 is 19 amino acids. The second PCR ran about 7 to 12 cycles with a sample-barcoded 5' primer and J-beta primers. In TCRdb, the 5' RACE reads were re-called with MiXCR into one record per CDR3 protein. The sample records about 1.8 million distinct CDR3 sequences, about 49% being singletons. The source is a woman between 40 and 50 years old in good health. Sequenced material: blood. The rearrangement links TRBV12-3 or TRBV12-4 to TRBJ2-5; the D gene is possibly TRBD2 (6 bases). The CDR3 nucleotides are TGTGCCAGCAGTTTACTGCAGGGAGGTAGGACACGGTACTACAATGAGCAGTACTTC. Protein: CASSLLQGGRTRYYNEQYF.